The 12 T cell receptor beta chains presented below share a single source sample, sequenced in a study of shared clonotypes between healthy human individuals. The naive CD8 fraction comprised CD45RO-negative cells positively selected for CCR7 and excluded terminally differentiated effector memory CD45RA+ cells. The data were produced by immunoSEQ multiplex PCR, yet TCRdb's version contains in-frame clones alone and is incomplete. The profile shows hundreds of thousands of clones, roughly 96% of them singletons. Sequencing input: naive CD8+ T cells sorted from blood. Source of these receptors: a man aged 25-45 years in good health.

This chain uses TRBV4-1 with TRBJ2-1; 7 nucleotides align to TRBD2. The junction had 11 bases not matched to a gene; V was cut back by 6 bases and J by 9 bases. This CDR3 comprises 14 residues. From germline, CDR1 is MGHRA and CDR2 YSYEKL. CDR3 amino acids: CASRSTAGSTEQFF. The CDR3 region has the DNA TGCGCCAGCAGATCCACAGCGGGGTCGACTGAGCAGTTCTTC.

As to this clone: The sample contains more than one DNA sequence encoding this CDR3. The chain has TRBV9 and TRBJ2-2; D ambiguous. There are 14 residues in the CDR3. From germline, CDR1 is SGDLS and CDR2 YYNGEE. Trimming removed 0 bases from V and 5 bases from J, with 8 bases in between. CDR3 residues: CASSVGGGTGELFF. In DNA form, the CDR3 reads TGTGCCAGCAGCGTAGGGGGTGGAACCGGGGAGCTGTTTTTT.

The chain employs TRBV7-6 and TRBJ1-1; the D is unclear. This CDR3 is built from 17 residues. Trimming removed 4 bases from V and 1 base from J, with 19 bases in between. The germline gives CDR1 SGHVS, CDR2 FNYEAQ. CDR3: CASSSAPKIHGNTEAFF. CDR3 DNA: TGTGCCAGCAGCTCCGCCCCTAAAATACACGGGAACACTGAAGCTTTCTTT.

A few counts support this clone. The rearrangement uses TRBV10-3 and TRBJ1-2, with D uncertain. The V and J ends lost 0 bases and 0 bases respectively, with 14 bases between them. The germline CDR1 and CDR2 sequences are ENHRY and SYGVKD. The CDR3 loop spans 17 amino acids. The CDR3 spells CAISESLGTEANYGYTF. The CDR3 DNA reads TGTGCCATCAGTGAGTCTCTGGGAACGGAGGCTAACTATGGCTACACCTTC.

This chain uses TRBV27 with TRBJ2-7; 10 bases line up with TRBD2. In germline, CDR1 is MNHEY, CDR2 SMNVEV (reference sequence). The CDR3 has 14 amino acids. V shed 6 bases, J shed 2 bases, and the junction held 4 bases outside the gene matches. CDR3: CASSPLAGTYEQYF. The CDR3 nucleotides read TGTGCCAGCAGCCCACTAGCGGGAACCTACGAGCAGTACTTC.

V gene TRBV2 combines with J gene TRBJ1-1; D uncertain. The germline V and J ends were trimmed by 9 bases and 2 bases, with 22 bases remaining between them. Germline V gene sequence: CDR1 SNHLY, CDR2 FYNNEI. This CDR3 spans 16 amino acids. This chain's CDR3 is CASSSRRVGYNTEAFF. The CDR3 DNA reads TGTGCCAGTTCCAGCAGGAGGGTGGGATATAACACTGAAGCTTTCTTT.

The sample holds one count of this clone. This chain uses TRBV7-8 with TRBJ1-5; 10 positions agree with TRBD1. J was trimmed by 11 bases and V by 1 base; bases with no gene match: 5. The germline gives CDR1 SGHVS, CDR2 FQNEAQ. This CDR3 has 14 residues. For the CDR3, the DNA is TGTGCCAGCAGCTTAGGTGGACAGGGGGGGACCCAGCATTTT. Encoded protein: CASSLGGQGGTQHF.

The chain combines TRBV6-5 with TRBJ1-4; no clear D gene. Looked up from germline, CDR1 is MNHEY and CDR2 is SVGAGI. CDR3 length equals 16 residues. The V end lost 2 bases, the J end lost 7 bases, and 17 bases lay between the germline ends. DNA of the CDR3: TGTGCCAGCAGTTACGCGACATGGTTAGAGGGTGAAAAACTGTTTTTT. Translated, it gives CASSYATWLEGEKLFF.

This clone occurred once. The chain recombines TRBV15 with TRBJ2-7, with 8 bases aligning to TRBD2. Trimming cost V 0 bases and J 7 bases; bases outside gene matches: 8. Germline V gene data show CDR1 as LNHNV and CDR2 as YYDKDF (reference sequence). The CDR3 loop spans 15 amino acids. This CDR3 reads CATSRDHGRAGEQYF. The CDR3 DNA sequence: TGTGCCACCAGCAGAGATCACGGGAGGGCGGGAGAGCAGTACTTC.

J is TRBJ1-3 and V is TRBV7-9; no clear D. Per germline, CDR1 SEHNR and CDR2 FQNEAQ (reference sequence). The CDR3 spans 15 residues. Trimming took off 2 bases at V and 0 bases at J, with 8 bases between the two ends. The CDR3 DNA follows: TGTGCCAGCAGCTTAAAGGAAGGCTCTGGAAACACCATATATTTT. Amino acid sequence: CASSLKEGSGNTIYF. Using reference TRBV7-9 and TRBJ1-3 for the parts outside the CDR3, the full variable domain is DTGVSQNPRHKITKRGQNVTFRCDPISEHNRLYWYRQTLGQGPEFLTYFQNEAQLEKSRLLSDRFSAERPKGSFSTLEIQRTEQGDSAMYLCASSLKEGSGNTIYFGEGSWLTVV.

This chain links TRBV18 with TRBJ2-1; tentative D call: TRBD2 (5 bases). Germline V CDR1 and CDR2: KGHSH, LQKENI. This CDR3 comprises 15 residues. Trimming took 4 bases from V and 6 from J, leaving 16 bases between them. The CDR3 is CASSLSARTANEQFF. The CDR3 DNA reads TGTGCCAGCTCACTGTCGGCCAGGACTGCCAATGAGCAGTTCTTC.

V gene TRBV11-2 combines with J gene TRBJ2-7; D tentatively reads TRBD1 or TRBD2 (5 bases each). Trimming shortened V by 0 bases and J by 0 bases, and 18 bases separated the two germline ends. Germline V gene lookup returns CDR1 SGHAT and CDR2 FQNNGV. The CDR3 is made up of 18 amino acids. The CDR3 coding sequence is TGTGCCAGCAGCTTAGATCCGTCTTGGGGACGCCTCTCCTACGAGCAGTACTTC. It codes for CASSLDPSWGRLSYEQYF.